This TCR beta chain appears in the sequencing data of a study of cytomegalovirus exposure and HLA in healthy donors. Study outcomes and limitations: A later analysis associated 15,000 to 20,000 TCR beta sequences with HLA alleles at a 0.05 false discovery rate.

Germline values: CDR1 LGHNA, CDR2 YSLEER. The V gene lost 2 bases and the J gene lost 6 bases, with 5 bases spanning the gap. This CDR3 region has 12 residues. As to this clone: Its antigen is not known.

Researchers ran the PCR with 60 Vbeta and 13 Jbeta primers. Measured with immunoSEQ multiplex PCR; TCRdb has only the in-frame clones, and not every one. This sample has about 160,000 clones; roughly 80% occur once, and the top ten carry about 4.5%. This TCR came from a middle-aged man in good health and CMV-seronegative. The sample consisted of PBMCs. This chain joins TRBV4-3 and TRBJ2-1; D is undetermined. CDR3 coding DNA: TGCGCCAGCAGCCAAACCGGCAATGAGCAGTTCTTC. Its translation is CASSQTGNEQFF.